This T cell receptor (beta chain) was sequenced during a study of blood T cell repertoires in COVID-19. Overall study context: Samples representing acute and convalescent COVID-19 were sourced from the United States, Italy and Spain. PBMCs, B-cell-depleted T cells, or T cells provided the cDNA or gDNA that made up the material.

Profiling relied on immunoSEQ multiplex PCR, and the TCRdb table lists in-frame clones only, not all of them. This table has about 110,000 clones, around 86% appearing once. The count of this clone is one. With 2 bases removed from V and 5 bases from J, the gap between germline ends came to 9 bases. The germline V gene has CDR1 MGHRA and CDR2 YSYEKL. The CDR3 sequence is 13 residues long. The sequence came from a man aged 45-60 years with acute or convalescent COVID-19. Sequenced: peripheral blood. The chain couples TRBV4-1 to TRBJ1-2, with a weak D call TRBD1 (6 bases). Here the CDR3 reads CASSQYTGYGYTF. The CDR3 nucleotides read TGCGCCAGCAGCCAATATACAGGGTATGGCTACACCTTC.